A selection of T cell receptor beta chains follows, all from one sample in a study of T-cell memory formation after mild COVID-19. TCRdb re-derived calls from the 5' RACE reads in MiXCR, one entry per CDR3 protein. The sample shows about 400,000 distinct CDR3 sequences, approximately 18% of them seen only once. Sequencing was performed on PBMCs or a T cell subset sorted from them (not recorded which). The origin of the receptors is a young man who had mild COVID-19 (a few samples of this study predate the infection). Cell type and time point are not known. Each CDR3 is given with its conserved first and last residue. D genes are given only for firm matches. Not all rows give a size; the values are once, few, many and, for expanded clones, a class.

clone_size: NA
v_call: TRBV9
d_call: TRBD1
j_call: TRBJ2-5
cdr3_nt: TGTGCCAGCAGCGTAGCACAGGGGGGAGAGACCCAGTACTTC
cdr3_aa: CASSVAQGGETQYF

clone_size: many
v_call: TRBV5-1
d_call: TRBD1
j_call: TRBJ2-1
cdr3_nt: TGCGCCAGCAGCTTGAGGGGGCAGAGCTCCTACAATGAGCAGTTCTTC
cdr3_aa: CASSLRGQSSYNEQFF

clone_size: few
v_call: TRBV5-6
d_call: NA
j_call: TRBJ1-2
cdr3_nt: TGTGCCAGCAGCTTGCTGGGGTCGGTCTCTAACTATGGCTACACCTTC
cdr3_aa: CASSLLGSVSNYGYTF

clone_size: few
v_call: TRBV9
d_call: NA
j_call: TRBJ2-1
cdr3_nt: TGTGCCAGCAGCAAGGGTGGGGTGCCCCATGAGCAGTTCTTC
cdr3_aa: CASSKGGVPHEQFF

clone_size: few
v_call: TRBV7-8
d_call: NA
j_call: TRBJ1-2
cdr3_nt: TGTGCCAGCAGCTTAGGGGCAGCCTTCAACTATGGCTACACCTTC
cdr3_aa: CASSLGAAFNYGYTF

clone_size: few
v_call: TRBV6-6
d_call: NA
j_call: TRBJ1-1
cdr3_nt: TGTGCCAGCAGTTACCCCTCGGGGGAGGCGGGGGCTTTCTTT
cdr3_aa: CASSYPSGEAGAFF

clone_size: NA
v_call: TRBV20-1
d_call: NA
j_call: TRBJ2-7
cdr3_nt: TGCAGTGGAGGTGACTCGCGCTCCTACGAGCAGTACTTC
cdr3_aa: CSGGDSRSYEQYF

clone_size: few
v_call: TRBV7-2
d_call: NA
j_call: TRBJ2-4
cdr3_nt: TGTGCCAGCAGCCCAATTGAGGTGGGGGCCAAAAACATTCAGTACTTC
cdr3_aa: CASSPIEVGAKNIQYF

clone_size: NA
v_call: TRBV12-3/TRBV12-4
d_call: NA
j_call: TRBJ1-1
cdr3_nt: TGTGCCAGCAGCACCATCCAGGGGCTGAACACTGAAGCTTTCTTT
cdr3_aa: CASSTIQGLNTEAFF

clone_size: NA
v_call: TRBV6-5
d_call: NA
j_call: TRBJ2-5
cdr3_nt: TGTGCCAGCAGTTGGTCCATGCGGGGCCAAGAGACCCAGTACTTC
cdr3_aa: CASSWSMRGQETQYF

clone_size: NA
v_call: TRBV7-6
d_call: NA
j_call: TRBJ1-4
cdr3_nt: TGTGCCAGCAGCTCTTTTACCGGGACCGTCTATGAAAAACTGTTTTTT
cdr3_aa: CASSSFTGTVYEKLFF

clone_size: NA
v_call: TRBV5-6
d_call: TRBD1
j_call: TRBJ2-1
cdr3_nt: TGTGCCAGCAGCTTGGCTCCGACAGGGTACAATGAGCAGTTCTTC
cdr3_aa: CASSLAPTGYNEQFF

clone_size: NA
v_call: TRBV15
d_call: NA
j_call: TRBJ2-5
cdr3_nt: TGTGCCACCAGCAGAGAGGACGGGAGACAAGAGACCCAGTACTTC
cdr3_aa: CATSREDGRQETQYF

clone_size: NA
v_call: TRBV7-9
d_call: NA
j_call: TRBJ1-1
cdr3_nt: TGTGCCAGCAGCTCTGCGGGAGTGAGGGAGTTGCCTGAAGCTTTCTTT
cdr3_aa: CASSSAGVRELPEAFF

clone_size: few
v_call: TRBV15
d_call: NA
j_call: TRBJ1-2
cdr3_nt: TGTGCCACCAGCAGAGCTATTATCGGACAGCGTGATGGCTACACCTTC
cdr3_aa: CATSRAIIGQRDGYTF

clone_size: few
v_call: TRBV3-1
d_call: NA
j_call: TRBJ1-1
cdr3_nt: TGTGCCAGCAGCCAAGGGTTCAGGGGCACTGAAGCTTTCTTT
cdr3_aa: CASSQGFRGTEAFF

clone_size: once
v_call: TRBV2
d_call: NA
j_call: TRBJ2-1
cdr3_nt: TGTGCCAGCAGTGCGGGGCAAACAGGGTCTCAGTTCTTC
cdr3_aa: CASSAGQTGSQFF

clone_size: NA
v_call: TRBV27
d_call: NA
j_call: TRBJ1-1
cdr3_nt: TGTGCCAGCAGTTTTGCAGGTCACACTGAAGCTTTCTTT
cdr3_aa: CASSFAGHTEAFF

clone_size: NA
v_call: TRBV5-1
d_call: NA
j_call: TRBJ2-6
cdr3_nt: TGCGCCAGCAGCTTGTGGGGGACGGAGTCTGGGGCCAACGTCCTGACTTTC
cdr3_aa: CASSLWGTESGANVLTF

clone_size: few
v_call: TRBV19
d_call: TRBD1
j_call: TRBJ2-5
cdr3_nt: TGTGCCAGTAGTCGCTGGGACAGGGGTATGGAGACCCAGTACTTC
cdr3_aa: CASSRWDRGMETQYF

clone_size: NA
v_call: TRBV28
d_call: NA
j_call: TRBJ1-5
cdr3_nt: TGTGCCAGCACTCTCCAGGGCCAGCCCCAGCATTTT
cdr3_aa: CASTLQGQPQHF

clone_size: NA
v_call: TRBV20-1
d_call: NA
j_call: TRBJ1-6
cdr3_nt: TGCAGTGCTAGAGCACCCTCCAGGGGCTCCTATAATTCACCCCTCCACTTT
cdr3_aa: CSARAPSRGSYNSPLHF

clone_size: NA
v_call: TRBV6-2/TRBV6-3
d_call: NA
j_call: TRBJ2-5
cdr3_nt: TGTGCCAGCAGTTTTTGGGAAGAGACCCAGTACTTC
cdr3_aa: CASSFWEETQYF

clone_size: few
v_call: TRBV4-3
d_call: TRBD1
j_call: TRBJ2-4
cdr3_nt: TGCGCCAGCAGCCAAGTAGTGGGGACAGCAAAAAACATTCAGTACTTC
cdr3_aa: CASSQVVGTAKNIQYF